These 24 T cell receptor beta chains originate from one sample sequenced in a study of cytomegalovirus exposure and HLA in healthy donors. Primers included in the PCR were 60 Vbeta and 13 Jbeta primers. Repertoires were generated with immunoSEQ multiplex PCR, while TCRdb's copy carries only in-frame clones and drops some. This repertoire shows 95,000 to 150,000 clones, 75% to 90% found once; its top ten account for around 2%. The material sequenced was PBMCs. These receptor sequences come from a young man in good health and CMV-seronegative.

This chain uses TRBV2 with TRBJ1-2; D is perhaps TRBD1 (5 bases). V lost 8 bases and J 8 bases, leaving 18 bases between the germline ends. Germline V gene data show CDR1 as SNHLY and CDR2 as FYNNEI. The CDR3 extends over 13 amino acids. CDR3 loop: CASLAGGAGGYTF. CDR3 sequence (DNA): TGTGCCAGCCTAGCCGGAGGGGCGGGGGGCTACACCTTC.

The chain carries TRBV2 and TRBJ1-2; weak D call: TRBD1 (6 bases). CDR3 length: 13 amino acids. The ends were cut back, 6 bases at V and 6 bases at J, with 14 bases in the middle. Germline V gene data show CDR1 as SNHLY and CDR2 as FYNNEI. In DNA form, the CDR3 reads TGTGCCAGCAGGCAGGGGACGGACGATGGCTACACCTTC. This gives the protein CASRQGTDDGYTF.

This sequence joins TRBV27 and TRBJ2-7; D may be TRBD2 (6 bases). Germline V lookup: CDR1 MNHEY, CDR2 SMNVEV (reference sequence). Trimming cost V 5 bases and J 3 bases, with 14 bases left between them. The CDR3 totals 14 residues. CDR3 DNA: TGTGCCAGCAGTATGTGGGGGGTGGGCTACGAGCAGTACTTC. It encodes CASSMWGVGYEQYF.

The CDR3 coding sequence is TGTGCCAGCAGCTTAAGGGGACAGGGGATATACGAGCAGTACTTC. Translated: CASSLRGQGIYEQYF. The chain links TRBV7-9 to TRBJ2-7; TRBD1 matches at 10 bases. Germline V gene data show CDR1 as SEHNR and CDR2 as FQNEAQ (reference sequence). Unmatched junction bases numbered 5, after V lost 2 bases and J lost 4 bases. This CDR3 region has 15 residues.

The sample holds a few counts of this clone. The rearrangement joins TRBV25-1 to TRBJ1-1, with D perhaps TRBD1 (5 bases). The CDR3 spans 14 residues. Germline CDR1 is MGHDK and CDR2 is SYGVNS. Trimming removed 2 bases from V and 4 bases from J, with 11 bases in between. CDR3 in DNA: TGTGCCAGCAGTGAAGGCGGCAGGGCCACTGAAGCTTTCTTT. This translates into CASSEGGRATEAFF.

This clone showed up just a few times. This chain connects TRBV7-2 to TRBJ2-3, with 10 bases identical to TRBD2. The CDR3 is 16 amino acids. Trimming at V came to 6 bases and at J to 0 bases, leaving 6 bases not matched to a gene. Germline CDR1 and CDR2: SGHTA and FQGNSA. The CDR3 DNA is TGTGCCAGCAGACACAGCGGGGGGGGGAGCACAGATACGCAGTATTTT. Encoded protein: CASRHSGGGSTDTQYF.

V is TRBV7-9 and J is TRBJ2-7; D may be TRBD1 (5 bases). The CDR3 covers 14 residues. Trimming removed 1 base from V and 5 bases from J, with 12 bases in between. Germline lookup yields CDR1 SEHNR and CDR2 FQNEAQ (reference sequence). The CDR3 sequence: CASSLGDSPNEQYF. Here the CDR3 DNA reads TGTGCCAGCAGCTTAGGAGACAGCCCTAACGAGCAGTACTTC. Full variable domain (rest looked up from reference TRBV7-9 and TRBJ2-7): DTGVSQNPRHKITKRGQNVTFRCDPISEHNRLYWYRQTLGQGPEFLTYFQNEAQLEKSRLLSDRFSAERPKGSFSTLEIQRTEQGDSAMYLCASSLGDSPNEQYFGPGTRLTVT.

This clone was seen only a few times. This chain joins TRBV28 and TRBJ1-5, with TRBD1 as a possible D gene (5 bases). There are 14 residues in the CDR3. CDR1 and CDR2 from the germline V gene are MDHEN and SYDVKM. V lost 6 bases and J 3 bases, leaving 12 bases between the germline ends. CDR3 protein: CASSQEGFNQPQHF. The CDR3 nucleotides read TGTGCCAGCAGCCAGGAGGGGTTCAATCAGCCCCAGCATTTT.

This chain connects TRBV5-1 to TRBJ2-2; 7 bases line up with TRBD2. CDR1 and CDR2 from the germline V gene are SGHRS and YFSETQ. The CDR3 totals 16 residues. Losses at the gene ends were 7 bases for V and 5 bases for J; bases not matched to a gene: 14. The CDR3 sequence: CASGLDALPATGELFF. CDR3 in DNA: TGCGCCAGCGGACTAGATGCCCTTCCGGCTACCGGGGAGCTGTTTTTT.

This clone was seen a single time. This chain links TRBV4-2 with TRBJ1-2; no reliable D call. V was pared by 1 base and J by 6 bases, with 12 bases between. The V gene's germline CDR1 is LGHNA and CDR2 YNFKEQ. The CDR3 runs 14 residues. CDR3: CASSQGLLADGYTF. The CDR3 DNA is TGTGCCAGCAGCCAAGGCCTCTTAGCAGATGGCTACACCTTC.

The chain links TRBV2 to TRBJ2-3; 10 bases align to TRBD2. This CDR3 has 16 residues. Germline CDR1 is SNHLY and CDR2 is FYNNEI. V lost 6 bases to trimming and J lost 4 bases; unmatched junction nucleotides: 10. The chain's CDR3 is CASRALAGGGADTQYF. The DNA of the CDR3 is TGTGCCAGCAGGGCCTTAGCGGGGGGCGGGGCAGATACGCAGTATTTT.

Only one count was recorded for this clone. The J gene is TRBJ2-1, the V gene TRBV9, with 7 bases aligning to TRBD2. CDR3 length equals 15 residues. V was clipped by 0 bases and J by 3 bases; unmatched bases: 3. Germline V gene lookup returns CDR1 SGDLS and CDR2 YYNGEE. The CDR3 here is CASSVATGGYNEQFF. CDR3 bases: TGTGCCAGCAGCGTAGCTACGGGGGGCTACAATGAGCAGTTCTTC.

The rearrangement links TRBV6-5 to TRBJ2-7; D ambiguous. The CDR3 has 12 amino acids. CDR1 and CDR2 (germline): MNHEY, SVGAGI. V gave up 6 bases and J gave up 4 bases, with 10 bases separating them. The CDR3 coding sequence is TGTGCCAGCAGCCCTACGGGTTACGAGCAGTACTTC. Protein product: CASSPTGYEQYF.

The chain recombines TRBV9 with TRBJ2-7; tentatively, D is TRBD2 (5 bases). V gave up 4 bases and J gave up 2 bases, with 13 bases separating them. Germline-derived CDR1 and CDR2 are SGDLS and YYNGEE. There are 14 residues in the CDR3. CDR3: CASSPSGYTYEQYF. In DNA form, the CDR3 reads TGTGCCAGCAGCCCGTCGGGGTACACCTACGAGCAGTACTTC.

The chain couples TRBV10-3 to TRBJ1-5, with D perhaps matching TRBD1 (5 bases). The CDR3 runs to 13 residues. The V gene's germline CDR1 is ENHRY and CDR2 SYGVKD. V gave up 8 bases and J gave up 7 bases, with 15 bases separating them. CDR3 coding DNA: TGTGCCATCGGTGGGCAGGGCGAACAGCCCCAGCATTTT. Encoded protein: CAIGGQGEQPQHF.

The rearrangement joins TRBV19 to TRBJ1-5; 8 bases align to TRBD1. The CDR3 has 17 amino acids. The V gene end was trimmed by 8 bases and the J gene end by 5 bases; junction bases not matched to a gene: 17. The germline V gene has CDR1 LNHDA and CDR2 SQIVND (reference sequence). The CDR3 protein is CASAVAGGIIRYQPQHF. The CDR3 region has the DNA TGTGCCAGTGCCGTTGCAGGGGGCATTATACGCTATCAGCCCCAGCATTTT.

This rearrangement joins TRBV4-1 to TRBJ1-1; D ambiguous. Germline V lookup: CDR1 MGHRA, CDR2 YSYEKL. V lost 2 bases and J lost 2, with 6 bases in between. This CDR3 is built from 13 residues. CDR3 in DNA: TGCGCCAGCAGCCAACTTATTAACACTGAAGCTTTCTTT. As protein: CASSQLINTEAFF.

The chain employs TRBV21-1 and TRBJ2-3; the DNA was not compared with TRBD1, the D call given in the table. TRBV21-1 is noted as a pseudogene. CDR3 length: 13 residues. CDR3 DNA: TGTGCCAGCAGCCCAAAGGGGGAGTGTACGCAGTATTTT. Translated, it gives CASSPKGECTQYF.

V and J are TRBV9 and TRBJ2-2; perhaps TRBD1 as D (5 bases). The ends were cut back, 3 bases at V and 3 bases at J, with 12 bases in the middle. CDR1 and CDR2 (germline): SGDLS, YYNGEE. The CDR3 is made up of 15 amino acids. Written as DNA, the CDR3 is TGTGCCAGCAGCGAGAGACCAGGGTACACCGGGGAGCTGTTTTTT. Translating gives CASSERPGYTGELFF.

This clone occurred a few times. The rearrangement joins TRBV28 to TRBJ1-2; 7 bases fit TRBD1. The CDR3 sequence is 13 residues long. The germline gives CDR1 MDHEN, CDR2 SYDVKM. The V gene end was trimmed by 8 bases and the J gene end by 10 bases; junction bases not matched to a gene: 13. This CDR3 is CASRTGQRGDYTF. The CDR3 region has the DNA TGTGCCAGCCGGACAGGCCAACGAGGTGACTACACCTTC.

A single count supports this clone. The chain has TRBV4-1 and TRBJ2-7, with 8 bases fitting TRBD1. V lost 6 bases and J lost 6; bases outside the gene matches: 10. Germline V lookup: CDR1 MGHRA, CDR2 YSYEKL. CDR3 size: 14 residues. The CDR3 reads CASSTDRVEGEQYF. The CDR3 DNA is TGCGCCAGCAGTACGGACAGGGTCGAAGGCGAGCAGTACTTC.

The rearrangement links TRBV7-9 to TRBJ1-2; TRBD1 matches 9 bases. Germline V gene data show CDR1 as SEHNR and CDR2 as FQNEAQ (reference sequence). This CDR3 contains 15 residues. V lost 6 bases to trimming and J lost 3 bases; unmatched junction nucleotides: 8. CDR3 nucleotide sequence: TGTGCCAGCAGGCCAGGACAGGGGCCTCACTATGGCTACACCTTC. Translated, it gives CASRPGQGPHYGYTF.

This clone was counted a single time. V gene TRBV27 combines with J gene TRBJ2-6; TRBD1 matches 7 bases. V lost 3 bases to trimming and J lost 4 bases; unmatched junction nucleotides: 6. This CDR3 has 16 amino acids. Germline assignment: CDR1 MNHEY and CDR2 SMNVEV (reference sequence). The CDR3 here is CASSFRDRAGANVLTF. The CDR3 DNA sequence: TGTGCCAGCAGTTTCCGAGACAGGGCCGGGGCCAACGTCCTGACTTTC. The full variable domain, its missing parts supplied by reference TRBV27 and TRBJ2-6, is EAQVTQNPRYLITVTGKKLTVTCSQNMNHEYMSWYRQDPGLGLRQIYYSMNVEVTDKGDVPEGYKVSRKEKRNFPLILESPSPNQTSLYFCASSFRDRAGANVLTFGAGSRLTVL.

The V call is TRBV27, the J call TRBJ2-2, with TRBD1 as a possible D gene (6 bases). The V end was cut by 2 bases, the J end by 9 bases, with 13 bases between. The CDR3 length is 14 residues. The germline V gene encodes CDR1 MNHEY and CDR2 SMNVEV (reference sequence). In DNA form, the CDR3 reads TGTGCCAGCAGTTTACGACAGGCTCCGAGGGAGCTGTTTTTT. Translation gives CASSLRQAPRELFF.